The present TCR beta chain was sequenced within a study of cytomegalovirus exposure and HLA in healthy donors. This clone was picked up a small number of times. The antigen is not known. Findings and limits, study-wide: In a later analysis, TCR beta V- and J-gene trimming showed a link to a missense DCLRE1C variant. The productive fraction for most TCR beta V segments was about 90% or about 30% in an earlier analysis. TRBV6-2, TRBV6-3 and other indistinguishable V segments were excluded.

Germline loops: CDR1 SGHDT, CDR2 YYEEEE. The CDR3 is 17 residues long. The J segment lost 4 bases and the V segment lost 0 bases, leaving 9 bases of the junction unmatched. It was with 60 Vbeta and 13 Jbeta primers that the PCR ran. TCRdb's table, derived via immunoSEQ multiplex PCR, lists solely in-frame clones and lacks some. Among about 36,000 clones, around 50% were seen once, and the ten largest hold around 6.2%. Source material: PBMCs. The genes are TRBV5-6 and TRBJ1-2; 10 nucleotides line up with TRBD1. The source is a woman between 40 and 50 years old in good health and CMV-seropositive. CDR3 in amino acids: CASSLGGTGARSYGYTF. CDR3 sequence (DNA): TGTGCCAGCAGCTTGGGGGGGACAGGGGCTCGAAGCTATGGCTACACCTTC.